The T cell receptor beta chain described here comes from a study of T cell repertoires in cytomegalovirus infection. Study information: Matching HLA type and CMV infection were both indicated by public TCR beta signatures. Study-wide findings and caveats: Cumulated frequencies of public TCR beta families served to identify carriers of CMV plus the relevant HLA. What dominated the ex vivo response were HLA-C-restricted CMV-specific TCR beta clonotypes.

CDR3 length equals 16 residues. Germline V gene lookup returns CDR1 MNHNY and CDR2 SVGAGI (reference sequence). Trimming removed 11 bases at V and 4 bases at J, with 24 bases between. This clonotype was detected ten times or more. Its target is not known. TCRdb re-derived calls from the reads in MiXCR, one entry per CDR3 protein. The table has hundreds of thousands of distinct CDR3 sequences, approximately 10% seen once; the top ten hold around 9.6%. This chain uses TRBV6-6 with TRBJ2-1; D possibly matches TRBD1 or TRBD2 (5 bases each). Input material: PBMCs. This receptor was identified in a human donor in good health (CMV status not recorded). Some clones in this sample may be carry-over from other donors' samples. CDR3 in DNA: TGTGCCCTCCGTTCAGGGCAAGACTATTATTACAATGAGCAGTTCTTC. Protein product: CALRSGQDYYYNEQFF.